The clone carrying this T cell receptor beta chain is a singleton in its sample. The data are from a study of blood T cell repertoires in COVID-19. V lost 6 bases and J lost 9; bases outside the gene matches: 8. The CDR3 covers 13 residues. Sequenced by immunoSEQ multiplex PCR; TCRdb stores in-frame clones only, minus some. This sample has 350,000 to 550,000 clones, with 70% to 90% found just once. The TCR originated in a woman in her late teens or twenties with acute COVID-19. The chain combines TRBV12-3 or TRBV12-4 with TRBJ1-3, with 7 bases lining up with TRBD1. Sequencing was performed on PBMCs or T cells enriched from blood (not recorded which). The CDR3, as DNA: TGTGCCAGCAGAACCCGGGACAGACCCACCATATATTTT. Translated: CASRTRDRPTIYF.